Included here is one TCR beta chain sequence, with context. Antigen unknown. V was pared by 5 bases and J by 4 bases, with 18 bases between. The germline V gene encodes CDR1 SGHNT and CDR2 YENEEA. The CDR3 loop spans 15 amino acids. The PCR had 60 Vbeta and 13 Jbeta primers. Data came from immunoSEQ multiplex PCR; TCRdb stores just in-frame clones and leaves some out. The data hold about 140,000 clones, with over 60% observed a single time. This entry comes from a study of cytomegalovirus exposure and HLA in healthy donors. Study as a whole: Approximately 180 million T cells yielded approximately 100 million unique TCR beta sequences, as an earlier analysis found. Study-wide findings and caveats: A prior analysis recorded that most TCR beta V segments were productive about 87% or about 30% of the time. The authors listed 180 or so TCR beta chains as cytomegalovirus-associated. The majority of TCR sequences were rare, yet some public TCRs appeared in many donors.

The J gene is TRBJ2-7, the V gene TRBV11-3; TRBD2 is a possible D gene (7 bases). The sample was PBMCs. This clonotype was sampled from a man in his forties in good health and CMV-seronegative. CDR3 sequence: CASSQGRDILYEQYF. The CDR3 region has the DNA TGTGCCAGCAGCCAGGGGAGGGACATCTTATACGAGCAGTACTTC.